The clone carrying this T cell receptor (beta chain) was observed a handful of times. V was trimmed by 1 base and J by 8 bases, leaving 12 bases between them. This CDR3 has 13 amino acids. CDR1 and CDR2 (germline): SGHRS, YFSETQ. TCRdb independently ran MiXCR on the RT-PCR reads; one entry per CDR3 protein. The sample includes about 680,000 distinct CDR3 sequences, 12% to 15% of them seen just once. This TCR came from a female donor in good health, serving as a healthy control. This rearrangement joins TRBV5-1 to TRBJ1-2; D is unresolved. Sequencing was done on a sample of memory CD4+ T cells from blood. The CDR3 DNA reads as TGCGCCAGCAGCTTGAGCCAATTTTACGGCTACACCTTC. As protein: CASSLSQFYGYTF.